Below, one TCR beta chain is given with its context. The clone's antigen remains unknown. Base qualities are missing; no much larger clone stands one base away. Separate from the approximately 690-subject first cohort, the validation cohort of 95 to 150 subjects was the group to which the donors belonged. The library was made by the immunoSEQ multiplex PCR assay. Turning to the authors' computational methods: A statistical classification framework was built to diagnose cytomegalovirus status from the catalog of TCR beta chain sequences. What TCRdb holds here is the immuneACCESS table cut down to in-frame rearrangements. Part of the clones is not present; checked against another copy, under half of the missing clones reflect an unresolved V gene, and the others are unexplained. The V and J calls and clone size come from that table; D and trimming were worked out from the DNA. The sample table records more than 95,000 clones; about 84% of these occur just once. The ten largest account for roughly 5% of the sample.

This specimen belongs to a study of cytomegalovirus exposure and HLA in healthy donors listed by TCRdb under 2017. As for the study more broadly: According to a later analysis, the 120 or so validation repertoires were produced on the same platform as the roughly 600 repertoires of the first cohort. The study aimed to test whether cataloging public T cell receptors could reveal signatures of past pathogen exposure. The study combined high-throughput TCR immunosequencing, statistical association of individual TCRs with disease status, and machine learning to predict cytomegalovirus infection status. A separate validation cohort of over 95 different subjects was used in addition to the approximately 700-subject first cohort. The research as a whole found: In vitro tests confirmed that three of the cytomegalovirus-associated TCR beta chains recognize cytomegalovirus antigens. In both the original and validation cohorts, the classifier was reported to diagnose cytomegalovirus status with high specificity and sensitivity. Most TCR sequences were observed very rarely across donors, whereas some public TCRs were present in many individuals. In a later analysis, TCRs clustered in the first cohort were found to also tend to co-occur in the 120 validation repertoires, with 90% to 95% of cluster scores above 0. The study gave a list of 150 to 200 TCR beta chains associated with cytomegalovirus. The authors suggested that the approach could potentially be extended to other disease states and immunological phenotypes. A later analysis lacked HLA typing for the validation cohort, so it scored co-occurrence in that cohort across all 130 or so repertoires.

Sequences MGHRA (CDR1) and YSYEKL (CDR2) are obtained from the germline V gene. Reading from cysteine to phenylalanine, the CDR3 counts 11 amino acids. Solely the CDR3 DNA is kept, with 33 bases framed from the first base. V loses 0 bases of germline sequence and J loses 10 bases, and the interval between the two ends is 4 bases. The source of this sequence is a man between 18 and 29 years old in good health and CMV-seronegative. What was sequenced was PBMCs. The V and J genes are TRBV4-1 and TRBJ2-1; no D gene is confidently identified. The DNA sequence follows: TGCGCCAGCAGCCAAGATCTCGAGCAGTTCTTC. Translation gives CASSQDLEQFF.